The 31 T cell receptor beta chains below were found in one sample sequenced in a study of regulatory T cells in long-lasting Graves disease. Libraries of TCR beta came from iRepertoire HTBI primers plus Arm-PCR of CDR3 regions. MiXCR, run by TCRdb on the multiplex PCR reads, gives a single entry per CDR3 protein. The sample yields roughly 380,000 distinct CDR3 sequences, roughly a sixth seen once. This sample's time point: newly diagnosed GD, antithyroid drugs for less than 3 months. Making the TCR library involved RNA that had been extracted from PBMCs. The sample was also reused in another study, on T cells in Graves' hyperthyroidism and ophthalmopathy.

The source material was peripheral blood mononuclear cells (PBMCs), sampled at new diagnosis, from a patient treated with antithyroid drugs. The receptors originated from a middle-aged man with Graves disease.

The table lists this clonotype with many counts. The chain couples TRBV7-9 to TRBJ1-2; the D is unclear. V dropped 5 bases and J dropped 4 bases, with 11 bases sitting between them. CDR1 SEHNR and CDR2 FQNEAQ come from the germline V gene (reference sequence). The CDR3 covers 13 residues. The CDR3 protein is CASSIYTGYGYTF. The CDR3 nucleotides read TGTGCCAGCAGCATATATACCGGCTATGGCTACACCTTC.

In this sample, this clonotype turned up a few times. The chain links TRBV10-3 to TRBJ1-1; D perhaps matches TRBD1 (6 bases). Germline V lookup: CDR1 ENHRY, CDR2 SYGVKD. V was clipped by 0 bases and J by 5 bases, with 10 bases between them. CDR3 length: 14 residues. CDR3 DNA sequence: TGTGCCATCAGTGAGTCGGGGGGCTGGACTGAAGCTTTCTTT. Translated, it gives CAISESGGWTEAFF.

The genes are TRBV18 and TRBJ1-1; 11 nucleotides align to TRBD1. In germline, CDR1 is KGHSH, CDR2 LQKENI. V shed 5 bases and J 4 bases; nucleotides not matched to a gene: 6. The length of the CDR3 is 15 residues. CDR3 sequence: CASSAPGTGGTEAFF. DNA of the CDR3: TGTGCCAGCTCAGCGCCCGGGACAGGGGGCACTGAAGCTTTCTTT.

A word on this clonotype: It may be a read error: a sequence one base away is much more abundant. This sequence joins TRBV12-3 or TRBV12-4 and TRBJ2-1; 7 bases agree with TRBD1. The ends lost 2 bases at V and 13 bases at J; junction bases unmatched: 17. The CDR3 extends over 16 amino acids. Here the CDR3 DNA reads TGTGCCAGCAGTTTAAACACAGGGGTCGTATTGGAGACCCAGTTCTTC. The encoded protein is CASSLNTGVVLETQFF.

This clonotype occurred many times. The V call is TRBV2, the J call TRBJ2-3, with no clear D. Trimming cost V 4 bases and J 4 bases, with 9 bases left between them. Germline loops: CDR1 SNHLY, CDR2 FYNNEI. CDR3 length: 13 amino acids. The CDR3 region has the DNA TGTGCCAGCAGTGGTGATTTAGCAGATACGCAGTATTTT. Translating it yields CASSGDLADTQYF.

This clonotype was observed at least ten times. This rearrangement joins TRBV5-1 to TRBJ1-1; a weak D match, TRBD1 (6 bases). V dropped 4 bases and J dropped 7 bases, with 17 bases sitting between them. The CDR3 extends over 14 amino acids. Germline V lookup: CDR1 SGHRS, CDR2 YFSETQ. The CDR3 here is CASSLQQGSGEAFF. The CDR3 DNA reads as TGCGCCAGCAGCCTGCAACAGGGATCGGGTGAAGCTTTCTTT.

This clonotype was counted a few times. CDR3 amino acids: CASSSGSPSSGNTIYF. In nucleotides, the CDR3 is TGCGCCAGCAGCTCCGGGTCCCCCAGCTCTGGAAACACCATATATTTT. The V call is TRBV5-1, the J call TRBJ1-3; D ambiguous. The CDR3 consists of 16 residues. Germline V gives CDR1 SGHRS, CDR2 YFSETQ. V lost 3 bases to trimming and J lost 0 bases, with 13 bases between them.

This clonotype occurred a few times. The rearrangement uses TRBV7-2 and TRBJ1-5, with TRBD1 matching over 7 bases. V was clipped by 5 bases and J by 7 bases; unmatched bases: 14. CDR1 is SGHTA, CDR2 FQGNSA, per germline. The CDR3 totals 16 residues. The CDR3 protein is CASSRDRVTSLQPQHF. DNA for the CDR3: TGTGCCAGCAGCCGTGACAGGGTCACATCCCTACAGCCCCAGCATTTT.

There are a few counts of this clonotype. The chain links TRBV10-3 to TRBJ2-7; weak D call: TRBD2 (5 bases). With 6 bases removed from V and 2 bases from J, the gap between germline ends came to 11 bases. Germline V gives CDR1 ENHRY, CDR2 SYGVKD. The CDR3 runs to 13 residues. The CDR3 sequence is CAISPGIAYEQYF. CDR3 nucleotide sequence: TGTGCCATCAGCCCCGGGATTGCCTACGAGCAGTACTTC.

The rearrangement joins TRBV4-2 to TRBJ2-7; perhaps TRBD1 as D (6 bases). The CDR3 sequence is 15 residues long. CDR1 LGHNA and CDR2 YNFKEQ come from the germline V gene. V lost 1 base to trimming and J lost 3 bases, with 13 bases between them. The CDR3 region has the DNA TGTGCCAGCAGCCAAGTGGCAGGGGTGGACTACGAGCAGTACTTC. Its protein is CASSQVAGVDYEQYF.

This clonotype was seen ten or more times. This chain links TRBV6-2 or TRBV6-3 with TRBJ1-1; weak D call: TRBD1 (5 bases). CDR3 length: 15 amino acids. V shed 6 bases and J shed 7 bases, with 21 bases lying between them. CDR1 and CDR2 (germline): MNHEY, SVGEGT. CDR3 nucleotides: TGTGCCAGCAGCATGGGGCCCAGAGACAAACTTGAAGCTTTCTTT. Translation gives CASSMGPRDKLEAFF.

J is TRBJ2-7 and V is TRBV20-1; D is undetermined. This CDR3 is built from 11 residues. Germline V CDR1 and CDR2: DFQATT, SNEGSKA (reference sequence). The V and J ends lost 0 bases and 7 bases respectively, with 7 bases between them. The CDR3 here is CSARDAVEQYF. For the CDR3, the DNA is TGCAGTGCTAGAGATGCGGTGGAGCAGTACTTC.

This clonotype was found many times. V usage is TRBV4-3 and J usage is TRBJ2-7; 7 bases map to TRBD1. The CDR3 spans 14 residues. Unmatched junction bases numbered 3, after V lost 1 base and J lost 3 bases. Looked up from germline, CDR1 is LGHNA and CDR2 is YSLEER. Written as DNA, the CDR3 is TGCGCCAGCAGCCAAGGGACAGGTTACTACGAGCAGTACTTC. This translates into CASSQGTGYYEQYF.

This clonotype was found a few times. This sequence joins TRBV7-9 and TRBJ2-1, with TRBD2 matching 8 bases. The CDR3 spans 16 residues. Trimming removed 8 bases from V and 3 bases from J; junction bases left unmatched: 12. The V gene's germline CDR1 is SEHNR and CDR2 FQNEAQ (reference sequence). CDR3 residues: CASHTERRGVYNEQFF. DNA for the CDR3: TGTGCCAGCCACACCGAGAGGCGGGGGGTCTACAATGAGCAGTTCTTC. The complete variable domain, with remaining parts taken from reference TRBV7-9 and TRBJ2-1, reads DTGVSQNPRHKITKRGQNVTFRCDPISEHNRLYWYRQTLGQGPEFLTYFQNEAQLEKSRLLSDRFSAERPKGSFSTLEIQRTEQGDSAMYLCASHTERRGVYNEQFFGPGTRLTVL.

This rearrangement joins TRBV7-2 to TRBJ1-2, with D uncertain. Germline values: CDR1 SGHTA, CDR2 FQGNSA. The CDR3 spans 16 residues. V was trimmed by 3 bases and J by 1 base, leaving 15 bases between them. The CDR3 spells CASSLVWGSSNYGYTF. CDR3 bases: TGTGCCAGCAGCTTGGTGTGGGGTAGCAGTAACTATGGCTACACCTTC. The whole variable domain, filled in from reference TRBV7-2 and TRBJ1-2, reads GAGVSQSPSNKVTEKGKDVELRCDPISGHTALYWYRQSLGQGLEFLIYFQGNSAPDKSGLPSDRFSAERTGGSVSTLTIQRTQQEDSAVYLCASSLVWGSSNYGYTFGSGTRLTVV.

The V gene is TRBV7-2, the J gene TRBJ2-5; D remains unclear. The CDR3 is 15 amino acids. Per the germline V gene, CDR1 is SGHTA and CDR2 is FQGNSA. V was pared by 1 base and J by 7 bases, with 16 bases between. CDR3 DNA: TGTGCCAGCAGCTTAGGTGGGCCCTCTAGGTGGACCCAGTACTTC. Protein sequence: CASSLGGPSRWTQYF.

This clonotype was picked up many times. The chain employs TRBV10-3 and TRBJ2-7; no clear D gene. The CDR3 runs 13 residues. Trimming cost V 4 bases and J 2 bases, with 9 bases left between them. CDR1 and CDR2 from the germline V gene are ENHRY and SYGVKD. The CDR3 loop is CAISVVPAYEQYF. DNA of the CDR3: TGTGCCATCAGTGTCGTCCCAGCCTACGAGCAGTACTTC.

This clonotype was counted many times. The CDR3 loop is CASSSPGQGQETQYF. The CDR3 DNA follows: TGTGCCAGCAGTAGTCCGGGACAGGGCCAAGAGACCCAGTACTTC. The chain combines TRBV6-1 with TRBJ2-5; 9 bases match TRBD1. V dropped 5 bases and J dropped 1; count of bases not matched to a gene: 5. Looked up from germline, CDR1 is MNHNS and CDR2 is SASEGT. This CDR3 is built from 15 residues.

This clonotype was recorded many times. The CDR3 sequence: CASSPTSTGGDRDTQYF. Written as DNA, the CDR3 is TGTGCCAGCAGCCCTACCTCAACAGGGGGGGACAGGGATACGCAGTATTTT. J is TRBJ2-3 and V is TRBV13; TRBD1 might be the D (8 bases). This CDR3 has 17 amino acids. The germline CDR1 and CDR2 sequences are PRHDT and FYEKMQ (reference sequence). Trimming cost V 5 bases and J 6 bases, with 24 bases left between them.

In this sample, this clonotype turned up many times. The gene calls are TRBV5-1 and TRBJ1-2; D is unclear. V was pared by 4 bases and J by 4 bases, with 8 bases between. Per germline, CDR1 SGHRS and CDR2 YFSETQ. The CDR3 extends over 12 amino acids. The DNA for the CDR3 is TGCGCCAGCAGCGAGGAGGGCTATGGCTACACCTTC. Amino acids: CASSEEGYGYTF.

This clonotype occurred a few times. The chain joins TRBV18 to TRBJ2-5; possibly TRBD2 for D (6 bases). Per germline, CDR1 KGHSH and CDR2 LQKENI. V dropped 2 bases and J dropped 4 bases, with 14 bases sitting between them. The CDR3 is 15 amino acids. In DNA form, the CDR3 reads TGTGCCAGCTCACCAACCGCCGCGGGGAGAGAGACCCAGTACTTC. This sequence encodes CASSPTAAGRETQYF.

V is TRBV30 and J is TRBJ1-6; maybe TRBD1 (6 bases). Germline-derived CDR1 and CDR2 are GTSNPN and SVGIG (reference sequence). V lost 5 bases and J lost 7, with 15 bases in between. The CDR3 totals 14 residues. The CDR3 region is CAWDYGGRNSPLHF. The CDR3, as DNA: TGTGCCTGGGATTACGGGGGCCGGAATTCACCCCTCCACTTT.

A word on this clonotype: A read error likely explains this, since a far larger clone differs by one base. The genes are TRBV2 and TRBJ2-1, with D perhaps TRBD1 (6 bases). Trimming left V 6 bases short and J 10 bases short, with 19 bases between. This CDR3 spans 14 amino acids. Germline loops: CDR1 SNHLY, CDR2 FYNNEI. The CDR3 nucleotides read TGTGCCAGCAGGGAAACACAGGGCTCCTACGAGCAGTTCTTC. Translated: CASRETQGSYEQFF.

This clonotype was seen more than once but under ten times. The V call is TRBV7-2, the J call TRBJ1-6, with no clear D. The germline gives CDR1 SGHTA, CDR2 FQGNSA. The length of the CDR3 is 14 residues. Trimming left V 4 bases short and J 9 bases short, with 13 bases between. For the CDR3, the DNA is TGTGCCAGCAGCTCAATTGAAATAGGTTCACCCCTCCACTTT. It specifies CASSSIEIGSPLHF.

A few counts support this clonotype. This chain joins TRBV6-2 or TRBV6-3 and TRBJ2-7; perhaps TRBD2 as D (7 bases). CDR3 length equals 14 residues. V dropped 7 bases and J dropped 3 bases, with 16 bases sitting between them. Germline lookup yields CDR1 MNHEY and CDR2 SVGEGT. CDR3: CASTAPGGRYEQYF. The CDR3 coding sequence is TGTGCCAGCACCGCCCCCGGGGGGCGCTACGAGCAGTACTTC.

The chain recombines TRBV20-1 with TRBJ2-7, with D uncertain. CDR1 DFQATT and CDR2 SNEGSKA come from the germline V gene (reference sequence). The V and J ends lost 2 bases and 0 bases respectively, with 8 bases between them. This CDR3 comprises 13 residues. The chain's CDR3 is CSARTYLSYEQYF. The CDR3 DNA reads as TGCAGTGCTAGAACCTATCTCTCCTACGAGCAGTACTTC.

Ten or more counts support this clonotype. The V gene is TRBV18, the J gene TRBJ1-3; D gene unclear. The CDR3 has 12 residues. V lost 4 bases to trimming and J lost 2 bases, with 3 bases between them. From germline, CDR1 is KGHSH and CDR2 LQKENI. The CDR3 DNA is TGTGCCAGCTCACACCCTGGAAACACCATATATTTT. It specifies CASSHPGNTIYF.

This chain uses TRBV20-1 with TRBJ2-1; D not resolved. Germline CDR1 DFQATT, CDR2 SNEGSKA (reference sequence). CDR3 size: 13 residues. V lost 5 bases and J lost 0, with 8 bases in between. The CDR3: CSAPKSSYNEQFF. CDR3 bases: TGCAGTGCTCCCAAGAGCTCCTACAATGAGCAGTTCTTC.

In this sample, this clonotype turned up many times. The chain has TRBV7-3 and TRBJ2-1; TRBD2 matches 11 bases. The CDR3 loop spans 15 amino acids. V lost 5 bases to trimming and J lost 3 bases; unmatched junction nucleotides: 3. Germline CDR1 is SGHTA and CDR2 is FQGTGA. CDR3 sequence (DNA): TGTGCCAGCAGCCCACTAGCGGGGGTCTACAATGAGCAGTTCTTC. This translates into CASSPLAGVYNEQFF.

This clonotype was seen a few times. The rearrangement uses TRBV6-1 and TRBJ2-2; 10 nucleotides line up with TRBD2. The CDR3 is 16 amino acids. The trim removed 6 bases at V and 0 bases at J, leaving 4 bases unmatched. The V gene's germline CDR1 is MNHNS and CDR2 SASEGT. CDR3 residues: CASRLAGGPNTGELFF. The CDR3 region has the DNA TGTGCCAGCAGATTAGCGGGGGGCCCGAACACCGGGGAGCTGTTTTTT.

This clonotype was detected ten times or more. The J gene is TRBJ2-1, the V gene TRBV20-1; 11 bases are a match to TRBD2. The CDR3 is made up of 15 amino acids. V lost 6 bases to trimming and J lost 7 bases; unmatched junction nucleotides: 11. Germline V lookup: CDR1 DFQATT, CDR2 SNEGSKA (reference sequence). This CDR3 reads CSANPLAGGWNEQFF. The CDR3 region has the DNA TGCAGTGCAAACCCTTTAGCGGGGGGGTGGAATGAGCAGTTCTTC.